This TCR beta chain was found in a study of OX40 agonist ivuxolimab in advanced cancers. As for the study in general: The drug used for patients, ivuxolimab, was an agonistic anti-OX40 (CD134) antibody.

Here immunoSEQ multiplex PCR was the method, and the copy in TCRdb shows in-frame clones only, minus some. The data show about 77,000 clones, about 89% seen once. This CDR3 region has 15 residues. Germline loops: CDR1 SGHAT, CDR2 FQNNGV. V gave up 5 bases and J gave up 3 bases, with 16 bases separating them. The chain couples TRBV11-2 to TRBJ1-2; D gene uncertain. Specimen: CD4+ or CD8+ T cells sorted from blood, collected in a trial of the OX40 agonist ivuxolimab. The receptor comes from an adult with an advanced solid tumor such as melanoma, head and neck, liver or kidney cancer. Here the CDR3 DNA reads TGTGCCAGCAGCCCACCGGGTAGAAGGGACTATGGCTACACCTTC. Protein: CASSPPGRRDYGYTF.